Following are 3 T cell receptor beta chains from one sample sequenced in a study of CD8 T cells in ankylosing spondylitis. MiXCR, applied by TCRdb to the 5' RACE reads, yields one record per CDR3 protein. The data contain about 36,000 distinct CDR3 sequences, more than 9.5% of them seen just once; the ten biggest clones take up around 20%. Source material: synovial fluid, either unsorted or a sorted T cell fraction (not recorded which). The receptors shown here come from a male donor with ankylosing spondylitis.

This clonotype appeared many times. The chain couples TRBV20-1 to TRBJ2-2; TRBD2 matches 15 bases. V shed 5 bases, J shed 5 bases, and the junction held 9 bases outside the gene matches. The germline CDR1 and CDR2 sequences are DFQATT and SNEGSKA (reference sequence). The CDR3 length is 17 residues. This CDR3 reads CSARQGLAGGGTGELFF. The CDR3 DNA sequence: TGCAGTGCTCGACAGGGACTAGCGGGAGGCGGAACCGGGGAGCTGTTTTTT.

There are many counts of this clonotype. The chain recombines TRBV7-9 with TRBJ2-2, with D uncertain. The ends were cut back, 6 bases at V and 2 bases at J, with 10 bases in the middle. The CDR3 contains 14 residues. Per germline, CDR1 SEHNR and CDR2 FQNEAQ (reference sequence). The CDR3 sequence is CASRAEYNTGELFF. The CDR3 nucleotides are TGTGCCAGCAGGGCAGAATATAACACCGGGGAGCTGTTTTTT.

In nucleotides, the CDR3 is TGCAGTGCTAGACCGGGACTAGCGACTTACTCCTACGAGCAGTACTTC. Its protein is CSARPGLATYSYEQYF. The V call is TRBV20-1, the J call TRBJ2-7; TRBD2 agrees at 10 bases. In germline, CDR1 is DFQATT, CDR2 SNEGSKA (reference sequence). The CDR3 has 16 amino acids. V trimming: 2 bases; J trimming: 0 bases; junction bases outside the gene matches: 7.